Shown below are 7 T cell receptor beta chains from a single sample sequenced in a study of cytomegalovirus exposure and HLA in healthy donors. 60 Vbeta and 13 Jbeta primers were used in PCR. Clones were sequenced by immunoSEQ multiplex PCR, and TCRdb holds only the in-frame ones, with some missing. The sample shows 150,000 or so clones, about 75% of them seen only once. Sequenced: PBMCs. These receptors were taken from a middle-aged woman in good health and CMV-seropositive.

This clone has more than one count but fewer than ten. The chain combines TRBV12-5 with TRBJ1-2; 7 positions agree with TRBD1. Germline CDR1 and CDR2: LGHNT and FRNRAP. The CDR3 is 18 amino acids. V lost 1 base, J lost 7 bases, and 18 bases stayed unmatched. The CDR3 coding sequence is TGTGCTAGTGGTTTGGCCCTGACAGGGAGGAGGGTCTTAGTTGGCTACACCTTC. Protein: CASGLALTGRRVLVGYTF.

V gene TRBV27 combines with J gene TRBJ1-2, with D tentatively TRBD1 (5 bases). The germline V gene encodes CDR1 MNHEY and CDR2 SMNVEV (reference sequence). The CDR3 length is 13 residues. V was cut by 5 bases and J by 2 bases, with 9 bases left in between. Written as DNA, the CDR3 is TGTGCCAGCAGTATGACAGTGAACTATGGCTACACCTTC. Protein sequence: CASSMTVNYGYTF.

The chain joins TRBV5-6 to TRBJ2-3; the match to TRBD2 covers 16 bases. This CDR3 has 16 residues. V dropped 4 bases and J dropped 6; count of bases not matched to a gene: 5. Germline CDR1 reads SGHDT; CDR2 reads YYEEEE. The CDR3 sequence is CASSAGLAGGHDTQYF. As DNA, the CDR3 is TGTGCCAGCAGCGCGGGACTAGCGGGAGGGCACGATACGCAGTATTTT.

The rearrangement links TRBV5-6 to TRBJ2-5, with a possible D match to TRBD1 (5 bases). The DNA end lines up better with TRBJ2-7; the J call may be wrong. CDR1 and CDR2 (germline): SGHDT, YYEEEE. This CDR3 is built from 14 residues. The CDR3 DNA is TGTGCCAGCAGCTTTAGTCCAGGGTCCTACGAGCAGTACTTC. This translates into CASSFSPGSYEQYF.

This sequence joins TRBV19 and TRBJ1-1, with TRBD1 as a possible D gene (6 bases). Trimming removed 4 bases at V and 3 bases at J, with 21 bases between. CDR1 LNHDA and CDR2 SQIVND come from the germline V gene (reference sequence). The CDR3 runs to 17 residues. CDR3 DNA: TGTGCCAGTAGTACGGACAGAGCTGCCATGGGGTACACTGAAGCTTTCTTT. It is translated as CASSTDRAAMGYTEAFF.

J is TRBJ2-1 and V is TRBV28; 7 bases agree with TRBD2. The germline CDR1 and CDR2 sequences are MDHEN and SYDVKM. J gave up 4 bases and V 8 bases, and 5 bases lay outside the gene matches. The CDR3 runs to 13 residues. CDR3 bases: TGTGCCAGCTCCGAGGGAGGGTACAATGAGCAGTTCTTC. It codes for CASSEGGYNEQFF.

The gene calls are TRBV5-1 and TRBJ2-3; 8 positions match TRBD2. The CDR3 is 17 amino acids. Germline CDR1 SGHRS, CDR2 YFSETQ. The trim removed 9 bases at V and 2 bases at J, leaving 17 bases unmatched. The CDR3 loop reads CANSLTDSGIYTDTQYF. CDR3 bases: TGCGCCAACTCGTTGACCGATAGCGGGATCTACACAGATACGCAGTATTTT.